Listed below are T cell receptor beta chains from one sample, sequenced in a study of PD-L1 blockade in urothelial cancer. Sequencing was performed with immunoSEQ multiplex PCR; in TCRdb, only in-frame clones are kept and a portion is missing. Of 65,000 to 80,000 clones detected, almost 90% appear once; the ten largest clones hold more than 3.5%. The specimen was PBMCs, collected around atezolizumab (anti-PD-L1) treatment. These receptors originate from a man in his 70s with urothelial cancer. Each CDR3 is given with its conserved first and last residue. The order of the fields is clone size, D gene, V gene, J gene, CDR3 DNA, CDR3 protein. D genes are given only for firm matches. Not every row has a clone size; where given, it reads once, few, many or a size class.

abundance: -
d_gene: TRBD1
v_gene: TRBV7-2
j_gene: TRBJ2-7
CDR3nt: TGTGCCAGCAGCTTAGAGTGGGACAGCTCCTACGAGCAGTACTTC
CDR3aa: CASSLEWDSSYEQYF

abundance: -
d_gene: TRBD1
v_gene: TRBV28
j_gene: TRBJ2-7
CDR3nt: TGTGCCAGCAGTAGACAGGGGGTGAGGAACGAGCAGTACTTC
CDR3aa: CASSRQGVRNEQYF

abundance: -
d_gene: TRBD2
v_gene: TRBV19
j_gene: TRBJ2-3
CDR3nt: TGTGCCAGTGGGCCACTAGCGGGAGGGTCGGATACGCAGTATTTT
CDR3aa: CASGPLAGGSDTQYF

abundance: -
d_gene: -
v_gene: TRBV6-5
j_gene: TRBJ2-5
CDR3nt: TGTGCCAGCAGTTACGCATACAGGAAAGAGACCCAGTACTTC
CDR3aa: CASSYAYRKETQYF

abundance: -
d_gene: -
v_gene: TRBV18
j_gene: TRBJ2-1
CDR3nt: TGTGCCAGCTCACGTCCCGGGGGTGAGCAGTTCTTC
CDR3aa: CASSRPGGEQFF

abundance: -
d_gene: -
v_gene: TRBV5-1
j_gene: TRBJ1-1
CDR3nt: TGCGCCAGCAGCTGGGAGGGACTGATGAACACTGAAGCTTTCTTT
CDR3aa: CASSWEGLMNTEAFF

abundance: -
d_gene: -
v_gene: TRBV28
j_gene: TRBJ1-5
CDR3nt: TGTGCCAGCAGTTTAACCCACTCGGCCCAGCATTTT
CDR3aa: CASSLTHSAQHF

abundance: medium-sized
d_gene: -
v_gene: TRBV29-1
j_gene: TRBJ1-2
CDR3nt: TGCAGCGTTGCCGAACAGGGTGTAGGCACCTTC
CDR3aa: CSVAEQGVGTF

abundance: -
d_gene: -
v_gene: TRBV9
j_gene: TRBJ2-3
CDR3nt: TGTGCCAGCAGCGTATCAGGGAGGCGGACAGATACGCAGTATTTT
CDR3aa: CASSVSGRRTDTQYF

abundance: -
d_gene: -
v_gene: TRBV14
j_gene: TRBJ2-3
CDR3nt: TGTGCCAGCAGCCGGATAAGGACTGCAGTCAATACGCAGTATTTT
CDR3aa: CASSRIRTAVNTQYF

abundance: -
d_gene: TRBD2
v_gene: TRBV28
j_gene: TRBJ2-7
CDR3nt: TGTGCCAGCAGTTTATTGGCGGGAGGGCCGGTCGAGCAGTACTTC
CDR3aa: CASSLLAGGPVEQYF

abundance: -
d_gene: -
v_gene: TRBV29-1
j_gene: TRBJ2-3
CDR3nt: TGCAGCGTTAGAGGGAGCACAGATACGCAGTATTTT
CDR3aa: CSVRGSTDTQYF

abundance: -
d_gene: TRBD1
v_gene: TRBV6-5
j_gene: TRBJ1-1
CDR3nt: TGTGCCAGCAGTTACTCCGACAGGGGTGAAGCTTTCTTT
CDR3aa: CASSYSDRGEAFF

abundance: -
d_gene: -
v_gene: TRBV29-1
j_gene: TRBJ1-5
CDR3nt: TGCAGCGTTGAAGATGGAGGGGCAAACAATCAGCCCCAGCATTTT
CDR3aa: CSVEDGGANNQPQHF

abundance: -
d_gene: TRBD2
v_gene: TRBV6-6
j_gene: TRBJ2-1
CDR3nt: TGTGCCAGCAGCTCACTAGCGGGTTCCTACAATGAGCAGTTCTTC
CDR3aa: CASSSLAGSYNEQFF

abundance: -
d_gene: TRBD1
v_gene: TRBV4-1
j_gene: TRBJ2-5
CDR3nt: TGCGCCAGCAGCCAACCGGACAGGGAAGAGACCCAGTACTTC
CDR3aa: CASSQPDREETQYF

abundance: -
d_gene: -
v_gene: TRBV10-1
j_gene: TRBJ2-1
CDR3nt: TGCGCCACCATTTCCCTAGCGCTCTCCTACAATGAGCAGTTCTTC
CDR3aa: CATISLALSYNEQFF

abundance: -
d_gene: TRBD1
v_gene: TRBV6-1
j_gene: TRBJ1-2
CDR3nt: TGTGCCAGCAGTGAAGCCCGGACAGGGAGTGGCTACACCTTC
CDR3aa: CASSEARTGSGYTF

abundance: -
d_gene: -
v_gene: TRBV6-1
j_gene: TRBJ2-1
CDR3nt: TGTGCCAGCAGTACCCTACCGGGATCGATAAATGAGCAGTTCTTC
CDR3aa: CASSTLPGSINEQFF

abundance: few
d_gene: -
v_gene: TRBV19
j_gene: TRBJ2-3
CDR3nt: TGTGCCAGTAGTATACAGGGGACCATAGATACGCAGTATTTT
CDR3aa: CASSIQGTIDTQYF

abundance: -
d_gene: TRBD1
v_gene: TRBV18
j_gene: TRBJ2-6
CDR3nt: TGTGCCAGCTCACCACGTAGGGACAGGGTTGCCTCTGGGGCCAACGTCCTGACTTTC
CDR3aa: CASSPRRDRVASGANVLTF

abundance: -
d_gene: TRBD1
v_gene: TRBV29-1
j_gene: TRBJ1-1
CDR3nt: TGCAGCGCTACGGGACAGAGAAACACTGAAGCTTTCTTT
CDR3aa: CSATGQRNTEAFF

abundance: -
d_gene: -
v_gene: TRBV6-1
j_gene: TRBJ1-1
CDR3nt: TGTGCCACCCAACCCACCGGACAGAACACTGAAGCTTTCTTT
CDR3aa: CATQPTGQNTEAFF

abundance: -
d_gene: -
v_gene: TRBV25-1
j_gene: TRBJ2-6
CDR3nt: TGTGCCAGCAGTGATATCAGGGCCGCCCGCTCTGGGGCCAACGTCCTGACTTTC
CDR3aa: CASSDIRAARSGANVLTF

abundance: -
d_gene: TRBD1
v_gene: TRBV10-2
j_gene: TRBJ2-7
CDR3nt: TGCGCCAGCAGGGACAGGACTTACGAGCAGTACTTC
CDR3aa: CASRDRTYEQYF

abundance: -
d_gene: -
v_gene: TRBV5-4
j_gene: TRBJ2-1
CDR3nt: TGTGCCAGCAGCTTGCCGCCTAGCGTGTACAATGAGCAGTTCTTC
CDR3aa: CASSLPPSVYNEQFF

abundance: -
d_gene: -
v_gene: TRBV12-5
j_gene: TRBJ2-3
CDR3nt: TGTGCTAGTGCCCAGTCCTTGAGCACAGATACGCAGTATTTT
CDR3aa: CASAQSLSTDTQYF

abundance: -
d_gene: -
v_gene: TRBV29-1
j_gene: TRBJ2-5
CDR3nt: TGCAGCGCCCTCCCGCAGGGGGAGACCCAGTACTTC
CDR3aa: CSALPQGETQYF

abundance: -
d_gene: -
v_gene: TRBV9
j_gene: TRBJ2-3
CDR3nt: TGTGCCAGCAGCGTAGCCGGGAGTAGGGATACGCAGTATTTT
CDR3aa: CASSVAGSRDTQYF

abundance: -
d_gene: TRBD1
v_gene: TRBV29-1
j_gene: TRBJ1-1
CDR3nt: TGCAGCGTCAGTACAGGGGACACTGAAGCTTTCTTT
CDR3aa: CSVSTGDTEAFF

abundance: -
d_gene: TRBD2
v_gene: TRBV30
j_gene: TRBJ2-6
CDR3nt: TGTGCCGGGGGGGACTCTGGGGCCAACGTCCTGACTTTC
CDR3aa: CAGGDSGANVLTF

abundance: -
d_gene: -
v_gene: TRBV6-5
j_gene: TRBJ2-7
CDR3nt: TGTGCCAGCAGAAACAGGGTCGAGCAGTACTTC
CDR3aa: CASRNRVEQYF

abundance: -
d_gene: -
v_gene: TRBV7-9
j_gene: TRBJ2-1
CDR3nt: TGTGCCAGCAGCGTGGGCCATGTGGCGGGACCCTACAATGAGCAGTTCTTC
CDR3aa: CASSVGHVAGPYNEQFF

abundance: -
d_gene: TRBD2
v_gene: TRBV18
j_gene: TRBJ2-2
CDR3nt: TGTGCCAGCTCACTTGGCAGACTAGCAGCGAACACCGGGGAGCTGTTTTTT
CDR3aa: CASSLGRLAANTGELFF

abundance: -
d_gene: TRBD1
v_gene: TRBV6-1
j_gene: TRBJ2-7
CDR3nt: TGTGCCAGCAGTCAAAGCGGACAGGTCTACGAGCAGTACTTC
CDR3aa: CASSQSGQVYEQYF

abundance: -
d_gene: -
v_gene: TRBV23-1
j_gene: TRBJ2-2
CDR3nt: TGCGCCAGCAGTCAAGGCGGCTCAGGGTCGAACACCGGGGAGCTGTTTTTT
CDR3aa: CASSQGGSGSNTGELFF

abundance: -
d_gene: TRBD1
v_gene: TRBV9
j_gene: TRBJ1-2
CDR3nt: TGTGCCAGCAGCGTAGAATCTTCCGGGACAGGGGGCTACACCTTC
CDR3aa: CASSVESSGTGGYTF

abundance: -
d_gene: TRBD1
v_gene: TRBV2
j_gene: TRBJ2-7
CDR3nt: TGTGCCAGCAGTGAAGGGCAAAGGGACAGGGGGCCCTACGAGCAGTACTTC
CDR3aa: CASSEGQRDRGPYEQYF

abundance: -
d_gene: TRBD2
v_gene: TRBV19
j_gene: TRBJ2-3
CDR3nt: TGTGCCAGTACGTGGGAGGGGCGGGAGGATACGCAGTATTTT
CDR3aa: CASTWEGREDTQYF

abundance: -
d_gene: -
v_gene: TRBV11-2
j_gene: TRBJ2-2
CDR3nt: TGTGCCAGCCAGCAGACGGGGTTGAACACCGGGGAGCTGTTTTTT
CDR3aa: CASQQTGLNTGELFF

abundance: once
d_gene: TRBD2
v_gene: TRBV27
j_gene: TRBJ2-1
CDR3nt: TGTGCCAGCGCCCGAAGCGGGATAGACTACAATGAGCAGTTCTTC
CDR3aa: CASARSGIDYNEQFF

abundance: once
d_gene: TRBD1
v_gene: TRBV5-1
j_gene: TRBJ2-7
CDR3nt: TGCGCCAGCAGCTTGGGACAGGGCGAGCAGTACTTC
CDR3aa: CASSLGQGEQYF

abundance: once
d_gene: -
v_gene: TRBV19
j_gene: TRBJ2-3
CDR3nt: TGTGCCAGTAGTATAGGGAACAGGGTTGCAGATACGCAGTATTTT
CDR3aa: CASSIGNRVADTQYF

abundance: -
d_gene: -
v_gene: TRBV13
j_gene: TRBJ2-3
CDR3nt: TGTGCCAGCAGCCAAGACGGGAGTGGGACAGATACGCAGTATTTT
CDR3aa: CASSQDGSGTDTQYF

abundance: few
d_gene: TRBD1
v_gene: TRBV9
j_gene: TRBJ1-1
CDR3nt: TGTGCCAGCAGCGTAGATCCGCAGGGGGCTCGTAGCACTGAAGCTTTCTTT
CDR3aa: CASSVDPQGARSTEAFF

abundance: -
d_gene: -
v_gene: TRBV28
j_gene: TRBJ1-3
CDR3nt: TGTGCCAGCGGACCGGGTGACAGACCGTCTGGAAACACCATATATTTT
CDR3aa: CASGPGDRPSGNTIYF

abundance: -
d_gene: TRBD1
v_gene: TRBV29-1
j_gene: TRBJ1-2
CDR3nt: TGCAGCGTTGATGGGGGATACGGACAGGGAGGCTATGGCTACACCTTC
CDR3aa: CSVDGGYGQGGYGYTF

abundance: -
d_gene: TRBD2
v_gene: TRBV29-1
j_gene: TRBJ2-3
CDR3nt: TGCAGCGTTGTAACTAGCGGGAAAGCAGATACGCAGTATTTT
CDR3aa: CSVVTSGKADTQYF

abundance: -
d_gene: TRBD2
v_gene: TRBV18
j_gene: TRBJ2-1
CDR3nt: TGTGCCAGCTCACCACCCACTAGCGGGAGGGCCATAGGTTCCTACAATGAGCAGTTCTTC
CDR3aa: CASSPPTSGRAIGSYNEQFF

abundance: -
d_gene: TRBD1
v_gene: TRBV27
j_gene: TRBJ2-1
CDR3nt: TGTGCCAGCAGTTTCTCCGGGACAGGGGGGTACAATGAGCAGTTCTTC
CDR3aa: CASSFSGTGGYNEQFF

abundance: -
d_gene: -
v_gene: TRBV28
j_gene: TRBJ2-3
CDR3nt: TGTGCCAGCTTTGGGCAGGGTGGTTCAGATACGCAGTATTTT
CDR3aa: CASFGQGGSDTQYF